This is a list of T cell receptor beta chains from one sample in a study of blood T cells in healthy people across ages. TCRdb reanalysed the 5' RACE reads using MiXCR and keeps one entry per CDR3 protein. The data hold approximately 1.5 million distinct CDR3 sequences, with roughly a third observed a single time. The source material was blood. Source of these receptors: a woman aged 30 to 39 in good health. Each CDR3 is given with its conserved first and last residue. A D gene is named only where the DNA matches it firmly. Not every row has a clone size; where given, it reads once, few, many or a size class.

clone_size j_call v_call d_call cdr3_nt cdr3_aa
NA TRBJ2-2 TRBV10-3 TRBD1 TGTGCCGCCCGGGACAGGGTTGCCGGGGAGCTGTTTTTT CAARDRVAGELFF
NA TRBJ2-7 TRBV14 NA TGTGCCAGCAGCCAAGATTCGGTAGACTACGAGCAGTACTTC CASSQDSVDYEQYF
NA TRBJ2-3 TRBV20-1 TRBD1 TGCAGTGCTATCAGGGGGAACGAGGGAGATACGCAGTATTTT CSAIRGNEGDTQYF
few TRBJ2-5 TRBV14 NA TGTGCCAGCAGCCAAGACTTCAGGGGCCAAGAGACCCAGTACTTC CASSQDFRGQETQYF
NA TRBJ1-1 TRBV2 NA TGTGCCAGCAGTGTATTCCCAAACATGAACACTGAAGCTTTCTTT CASSVFPNMNTEAFF
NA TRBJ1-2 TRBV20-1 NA TGCAGTGCTAGAGATACGACAGCTGGAGGTTTCATGGTCGGCTACACCTTC CSARDTTAGGFMVGYTF
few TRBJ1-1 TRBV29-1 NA TGCAGCGTTGAAGGGCACAGGAACACTGAAGCTTTCTTT CSVEGHRNTEAFF
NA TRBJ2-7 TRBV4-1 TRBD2 TGCGCCAACAGCCAGGAGACTAGCGGCCCGGCATACGAGCAGTACTTC CANSQETSGPAYEQYF
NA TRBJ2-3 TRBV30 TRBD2 TGTGCCTGGAGTGGCCAGCGGGGAAGCACAGATACGCAGTATTTT CAWSGQRGSTDTQYF
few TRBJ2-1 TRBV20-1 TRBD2 TGCAGTGGGCTAGCGGCCCTTAGCTCCTACAATGAGCAGTTCTTC CSGLAALSSYNEQFF